The sequence of this TCR beta chain was determined in a study of T cell clonotyping in hematopoietic cell transplantation. Trimming left V 4 bases short and J 2 bases short, with 8 bases between. This CDR3 comprises 13 residues. In germline, CDR1 is MNHEY, CDR2 SVGAGI. Some clones are missing from TCRdb's copy, which holds only in-frame ones; the method was immunoSEQ multiplex PCR. The table shows approximately 30,000 clones, with roughly 84% occurring only once. Stated time point: recipient sample about 28 days before transplant, after cytoreduction. The TCR originated in a man between 35 and 55 years old with acute myeloid leukemia. Some clones in this sample may be carry-over from other donors' samples. Sequencing used peripheral blood mononuclear cells, obtained before stem cell transplant. The rearrangement links TRBV6-5 to TRBJ1-2; the D is unclear. The CDR3 is CASSFQINYGYTF. The CDR3 DNA reads as TGTGCCAGCAGTTTCCAGATAAACTATGGCTACACCTTC.